Given below is one T cell receptor (beta chain) in context. The antigen is undetermined. The data were obtained in a study of T cells expressing NK-cell markers. Study in general: Most of the eight sequenced donors tested HCMV-seropositive; one tested seronegative. Study results and caveats: Dominant NKG2C+ clonotype frequencies of roughly 1.0-7.5% of CD8+ T cells were measured in over 5 donors.

Germline V gene data show CDR1 as MNHNS and CDR2 as SASEGT. The CDR3 consists of 14 residues. TCRdb reprocessed the 5' RACE reads and reports one entry per CDR3 protein, with no DNA. This sample's clone table lists 300,000 to 450,000 distinct CDR3 sequences. The sequencing input was blood T cells: a sorted CD56 or NKG2C T cell subset, CD4+ or CD8+ T cells, or bulk PBMC T cells (not recorded which). The chain uses TRBV6-1 and TRBJ2-5; absent DNA, TCRdb's TRBD2 call cannot be checked. This TCR was sampled from a man aged 18 to 70 in good health. CDR3 in amino acids: CASRLLAGGETQYF.